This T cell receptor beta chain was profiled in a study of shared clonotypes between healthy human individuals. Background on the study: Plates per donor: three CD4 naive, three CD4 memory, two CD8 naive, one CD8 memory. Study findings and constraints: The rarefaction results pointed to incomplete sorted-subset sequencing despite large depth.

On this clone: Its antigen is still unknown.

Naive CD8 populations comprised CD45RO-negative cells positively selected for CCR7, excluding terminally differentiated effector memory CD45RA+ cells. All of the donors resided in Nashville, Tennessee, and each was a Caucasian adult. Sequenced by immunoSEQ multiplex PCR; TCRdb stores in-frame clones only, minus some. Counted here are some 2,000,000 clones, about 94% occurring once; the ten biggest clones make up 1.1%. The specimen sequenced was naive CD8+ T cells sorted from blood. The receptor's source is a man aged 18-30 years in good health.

The CDR3 DNA reads TGTGCCAGCAGTTCTGAGACTAGCCTCCTTGAAGAGCAGTACTTC. Its translation is CASSSETSLLEEQYF. V usage is TRBV7-9 and J usage is TRBJ2-7; the match to TRBD2 covers 7 bases. This CDR3 comprises 15 residues. The germline CDR1 and CDR2 sequences are SEHNR and FQNEAQ (reference sequence). Trimming took 6 bases from V and 7 from J; bases not matched to a gene: 15.